The clone carrying this TCR beta chain was counted a few times. The entry originates in a study of blood T cell repertoires in COVID-19. CDR1 and CDR2 (germline): SGHAT, FQNNGV. V was shortened by 1 base and J by 2 bases, with 15 bases between the two germline ends. The CDR3 length is 16 residues. Under the authors' procedure: For nucleated cells, counts were estimated from reference gene primer amplification. The protocol was immunoSEQ multiplex PCR, while the TCRdb copy is restricted to in-frame clones and leaves out a portion. V, J and clone size derive from that table, while D and trimming were established from the DNA sequence. The sample has about 210,000 clones; 88% are singletons.

The chain has TRBV11-2 and TRBJ2-7; D is perhaps TRBD1 (5 bases). The receptor was isolated from a man between 35 and 55 years old with acute or convalescent COVID-19. Sequenced input: peripheral blood. The CDR3 region is CASSLGFRARAYEQYF. DNA for the CDR3: TGTGCCAGCAGCTTAGGCTTCAGGGCCCGAGCCTACGAGCAGTACTTC.